One and the same sample provided the 10 T cell receptor beta chains below, sequenced in a study of cytomegalovirus exposure and HLA in healthy donors. The PCR ran on 60 Vbeta and 13 Jbeta primers. TCRdb's copy holds only in-frame clones and misses some; the assay was immunoSEQ multiplex PCR. The data show about 130,000 clones, around 70% seen once. Sequenced input: PBMCs. The receptor set was obtained from a man aged 35 to 55 in good health and CMV-seropositive.

J is TRBJ2-3 and V is TRBV6-4, with 9 bases lining up with TRBD2. Germline V gene lookup returns CDR1 MRHNA and CDR2 SNTAGT. The CDR3 has 14 residues. After removal of 6 bases from V and 1 base from J, the junction contained 2 bases not matched to a gene. CDR3 region: CASRIAGGTDTQYF. CDR3 sequence (DNA): TGTGCCAGCAGGATAGCGGGGGGCACAGATACGCAGTATTTT.

The chain links TRBV5-6 to TRBJ2-2; D is undetermined. Trimming pared 2 bases from V and 7 bases from J, leaving 9 bases between. The CDR3 runs to 13 residues. The germline V gene encodes CDR1 SGHDT and CDR2 YYEEEE. The CDR3 reads CASSFSVNGELFF. The CDR3 nucleotides are TGTGCCAGCAGCTTTTCGGTAAACGGGGAGCTGTTTTTT.

In regard to this clone: The identical CDR3 is also encoded by other nucleotide sequences in the sample. The rearrangement joins TRBV18 to TRBJ1-2; a weak D match, TRBD1 (5 bases). Germline CDR1 KGHSH, CDR2 LQKENI. This CDR3 contains 14 residues. The V and J ends lost 0 bases and 4 bases respectively, with 9 bases between them. CDR3 bases: TGTGCCAGCTCACCACCGACAGAAACCTATGGCTACACCTTC. This translates into CASSPPTETYGYTF.

This clone appeared once. The J gene is TRBJ2-4, the V gene TRBV7-8, with 8 bases fitting TRBD1. The CDR3 spans 16 residues. Trimming removed 5 bases from V and 7 bases from J; junction bases left unmatched: 13. CDR1 and CDR2 (germline): SGHVS, FQNEAQ. The CDR3 nucleotides are TGTGCCAGCAGCCCTTACCCGGACAGGGCGGGCAACATTCAGTACTTC. As protein: CASSPYPDRAGNIQYF. Using reference TRBV7-8 and TRBJ2-4 for the parts outside the CDR3, the full variable domain is GAGVSQSPRYKVAKRGQDVALRCDPISGHVSLFWYQQALGQGPEFLTYFQNEAQLDKSGLPSDRFFAERPEGSVSTLKIQRTQQEDSAVYLCASSPYPDRAGNIQYFGAGTRLSVL.

The chain combines TRBV28 with TRBJ1-5; 9 nucleotides agree with TRBD1. Germline loops: CDR1 MDHEN, CDR2 SYDVKM. This CDR3 is 15 amino acids long. Unmatched junction bases numbered 9, after V lost 8 bases and J lost 4 bases. The CDR3 DNA is TGTGCCAGCCAGAGGGGGACAGGGAAGAATCAGCCCCAGCATTTT. Amino acids: CASQRGTGKNQPQHF. The whole variable domain, remainder taken from reference TRBV28 and TRBJ1-5, is DVKVTQSSRYLVKRTGEKVFLECVQDMDHENMFWYRQDPGLGLRLIYFSYDVKMKEKGDIPEGYSVSREKKERFSLILESASTNQTSMYLCASQRGTGKNQPQHFGDGTRLSIL.

The gene calls are TRBV30 and TRBJ1-2, with 8 bases matching TRBD1. Germline V gene data show CDR1 as GTSNPN and CDR2 as SVGIG (reference sequence). The V gene end was trimmed by 2 bases and the J gene end by 7 bases; junction bases not matched to a gene: 9. There are 14 residues in the CDR3. In DNA, the CDR3 is TGTGCCTGGAGTATAGGGACAGGAGAACGTGGCTACACCTTC. Its translation: CAWSIGTGERGYTF.

The gene calls are TRBV10-3 and TRBJ2-7; TRBD1 matches 7 bases. The trim removed 5 bases at V and 4 bases at J, leaving 2 bases unmatched. Germline-derived CDR1 and CDR2 are ENHRY and SYGVKD. The CDR3 extends over 12 amino acids. CDR3 in DNA: TGTGCCATCAGTCAGACAGGGTACGAGCAGTACTTC. Translated, it gives CAISQTGYEQYF.

This rearrangement joins TRBV5-6 to TRBJ2-1; D is perhaps TRBD1 (5 bases). Germline values: CDR1 SGHDT, CDR2 YYEEEE. V lost 4 bases and J lost 13, with 24 bases in between. CDR3 length equals 15 residues. CDR3 residues: CASSPGPWTPTDQFF. CDR3 DNA: TGTGCCAGCAGCCCCGGACCCTGGACACCCACAGACCAGTTCTTC.

The chain links TRBV4-2 to TRBJ1-6; maybe TRBD1 (5 bases). This CDR3 spans 16 amino acids. V was trimmed by 1 base and J by 14 bases, leaving 21 bases between them. The germline CDR1 and CDR2 sequences are LGHNA and YNFKEQ. CDR3 loop: CASSQVGGTSFSALHF. CDR3 nucleotide sequence: TGTGCCAGCAGCCAAGTCGGAGGGACCTCATTCTCGGCCCTCCACTTT.

This clone turned up a few times. V gene TRBV30 combines with J gene TRBJ2-5; 9 bases agree with TRBD2. The CDR3 covers 16 residues. From germline, CDR1 is GTSNPN and CDR2 SVGIG (reference sequence). V lost 0 bases and J lost 5; bases outside the gene matches: 10. The CDR3 nucleotides are TGTGCCTGGAGTGTAGAGGGTAGCGGGGGTGTGGAGACCCAGTACTTC. Its translation is CAWSVEGSGGVETQYF.